The present TCR beta chain was sequenced within a study of Ad26.COV2.S vaccination and SARS-CoV-2 variants. Profiling relied on immunoSEQ multiplex PCR, and the TCRdb table lists in-frame clones only, not all of them. The sample holds about 400,000 clones, 75% to 90% seen once. Trimming took 2 bases from V and 8 from J, leaving 16 bases between them. The CDR3 spans 14 residues. CDR1 is SQVTM, CDR2 ANQGSEA, per germline. The treatment was: around 19 received Ad26.COV2.S at low or high dose, single or two shots; a few received placebo; per-sample allocation not given. Collection of the samples took place on day 63 after the first injection of vaccine or placebo.

The receptor comes from a person aged 18-65 years who received the Ad26.COV2.S COVID-19 vaccine or a placebo. The material was peripheral blood, obtained in a trial of Ad26.COV2.S vaccine versus placebo. The chain recombines TRBV29-1 with TRBJ2-1; a possible D gene is TRBD1 (5 bases). CDR3 in amino acids: CSVELTRQGDEQFF. The CDR3 bases are TGCAGCGTTGAATTGACTCGACAAGGGGATGAGCAGTTCTTC.